This T cell receptor beta chain was observed in a study of blood T cell repertoires in COVID-19. Study information: T cells, B-cell-depleted T cells, or PBMCs supplied cDNA or gDNA.

The table came from immunoSEQ multiplex PCR; TCRdb's copy has only in-frame clones and leaves some out. The sample lists over 150,000 clones; just over 85% were seen once. This CDR3 region has 13 residues. Germline-derived CDR1 and CDR2 are SGHRS and YFSETQ. Germline trimming cut 2 bases from V and 2 bases from J; bases unmatched to any gene: 1. The rearrangement links TRBV5-1 to TRBJ2-7, with 7 bases identical to TRBD1. The sequence was obtained from a man in his fifties or sixties with active or convalescent COVID-19. The sequenced sample consisted of peripheral blood. The DNA of the CDR3 is TGCGCCAGCAGCTTTGGGACAGCCTACGAGCAGTACTTC. It is translated as CASSFGTAYEQYF.